These 19 T cell receptor beta chains share one sample of origin, sequenced in a study of cytomegalovirus exposure and HLA in healthy donors. Sequencing used immunoSEQ multiplex PCR; TCRdb keeps in-frame clones, though not all of them. The sample has tens of thousands of clones; roughly 96% are singletons. The specimen was PBMCs. The receptors were sampled from a woman aged 18-30 years in good health and CMV-seronegative.

The rearrangement links TRBV9 to TRBJ2-7; 9 nucleotides agree with TRBD1. Unmatched junction bases numbered 5, after V lost 0 bases and J lost 4 bases. The CDR3 has 15 residues. Germline-derived CDR1 and CDR2 are SGDLS and YYNGEE. The CDR3 region has the DNA TGTGCCAGCAGCGTAGGGACAGGGGAGGTTTACGAGCAGTACTTC. Its translation: CASSVGTGEVYEQYF.

The count of this clone is one. The gene calls are TRBV10-3 and TRBJ2-7; D is uncertain. Between the trimmed V and J ends, which lost 10 bases and 4 bases, there was a span of 14 bases. The CDR3 sequence is 12 residues long. The germline V gene encodes CDR1 ENHRY and CDR2 SYGVKD. The CDR3: CATRDAGYEQYF. In nucleotides, the CDR3 is TGTGCCACCAGAGATGCCGGGTACGAGCAGTACTTC.

The J gene is TRBJ2-5, the V gene TRBV4-1; 7 positions match TRBD1. The germline V gene has CDR1 MGHRA and CDR2 YSYEKL. The CDR3 loop spans 14 amino acids. J was trimmed by 4 bases and V by 5 bases; bases with no gene match: 7. The CDR3: CASSKKGAGETQYF. The DNA for the CDR3 is TGCGCCAGCAGCAAGAAGGGGGCGGGAGAGACCCAGTACTTC.

This clone appeared once. The rearrangement joins TRBV5-4 to TRBJ2-3; the D is unclear. The germline gives CDR1 SGHNT, CDR2 YYREEE (reference sequence). This CDR3 is 14 amino acids long. Trimming took 4 bases from V and 2 from J, leaving 11 bases between them. CDR3 sequence reads: CASSQNTVTDTQYF. The CDR3 coding sequence is TGTGCCAGCAGCCAAAATACAGTCACAGATACGCAGTATTTT. Using reference TRBV5-4 and TRBJ2-3 for the parts outside the CDR3, the full variable domain is ETGVTQSPTHLIKTRGQQVTLRCSSQSGHNTVSWYQQALGQGPQFIFQYYREEENGRGNFPPRFSGLQFPNYSSELNVNALELDDSALYLCASSQNTVTDTQYFGPGTRLTVL.

The V gene is TRBV18, the J gene TRBJ2-2; 10 nucleotides align to TRBD2. With 5 bases clipped from V and 1 base from J, the junction kept 4 bases outside the gene matches. The CDR3 sequence is 16 residues long. Germline loops: CDR1 KGHSH, CDR2 LQKENI. Here the CDR3 reads CASSSRTSGNTGELFF. CDR3 nucleotide sequence: TGTGCCAGCTCATCTAGGACTAGCGGGAACACCGGGGAGCTGTTTTTT.

V and J are TRBV9 and TRBJ2-4, with D possibly being TRBD2 (5 bases). From germline, CDR1 is SGDLS and CDR2 YYNGEE. The CDR3 is made up of 14 amino acids. The germline V and J ends were trimmed by 1 base and 5 bases, with 10 bases remaining between them. CDR3 DNA: TGTGCCAGCAGCGTAACCCTAGCACAAAACATTCAGTACTTC. Residues: CASSVTLAQNIQYF.

The genes are TRBV5-8 and TRBJ2-7; the D gene is possibly TRBD1 (6 bases). The CDR3 length is 15 residues. Per the germline V gene, CDR1 is SGHTS and CDR2 is YDEGEE. V was shortened by 1 base and J by 3 bases, with 14 bases between the two germline ends. CDR3 in amino acids: CASSLTGQTNYEQYF. CDR3 nucleotide sequence: TGTGCCAGCAGCTTGACGGGACAAACAAACTACGAGCAGTACTTC.

The V gene is TRBV5-6, the J gene TRBJ2-1, with 12 positions matching TRBD2. CDR3 length equals 17 residues. Trimming removed 4 bases from V and 4 bases from J; junction bases left unmatched: 9. Germline CDR1 and CDR2: SGHDT and YYEEEE. CDR3 sequence reads: CASSPPGLAGNYNEQFF. In DNA form, the CDR3 reads TGTGCCAGCAGCCCCCCGGGACTAGCGGGCAATTACAATGAGCAGTTCTTC.

The gene calls are TRBV9 and TRBJ1-1; D is unclear. Germline assignment: CDR1 SGDLS and CDR2 YYNGEE. CDR3 length: 14 amino acids. Trimming left V 0 bases short and J 8 bases short, with 14 bases between. CDR3 DNA sequence: TGTGCCAGCAGCGTAGGGGGAGGAACAACCGAAGCTTTCTTT. Translated, it gives CASSVGGGTTEAFF.

CDR3 in amino acids: CASSYLGDGYTF. DNA of the CDR3: TGTGCCAGCAGTTACCTCGGGGATGGCTACACCTTC. J is TRBJ1-2 and V is TRBV6-6; D is unresolved. The CDR3 extends over 12 amino acids. CDR1 is MNHNY and CDR2 is SVGAGI in the germline V gene (reference sequence). V dropped 2 bases and J dropped 6 bases, with 7 bases sitting between them.

The chain links TRBV5-5 to TRBJ1-1, with D unclear. Trimming cost V 0 bases and J 4 bases, with 10 bases left between them. CDR1 and CDR2 (germline): SGHKS, YYEKEE (reference sequence). This CDR3 comprises 14 residues. This chain's CDR3 is CASSLDLVATEAFF. In nucleotides, the CDR3 is TGTGCCAGCAGCTTGGACCTAGTTGCCACTGAAGCTTTCTTT.

In its sample, this clone was seen once. The CDR3 here is CASSPNTGAVNEQFF. The CDR3 nucleotides are TGTGCCAGCAGCCCCAACACAGGGGCGGTCAATGAGCAGTTCTTC. The chain is built from TRBV11-3 and TRBJ2-1; TRBD1 matches 7 bases. The CDR3 sequence is 15 residues long. The trim removed 5 bases at V and 6 bases at J, leaving 10 bases unmatched. Germline V gene lookup returns CDR1 SGHNT and CDR2 YENEEA.

The DNA of the CDR3 is TGTGCCAGCAGCTTAAAGGGAGGGGTCCCTCACTACGAGCAGTACTTC. Protein product: CASSLKGGVPHYEQYF. V and J are TRBV7-9 and TRBJ2-7; TRBD2 matches 7 bases. J was trimmed by 3 bases and V by 2 bases; bases with no gene match: 10. Per germline, CDR1 SEHNR and CDR2 FQNEAQ (reference sequence). The CDR3 length is 16 residues.

The rearrangement joins TRBV5-1 to TRBJ1-5, with 7 nucleotides matching TRBD1. The germline gives CDR1 SGHRS, CDR2 YFSETQ. Trimming cost V 1 base and J 6 bases; bases outside gene matches: 4. This CDR3 comprises 14 residues. CDR3 residues: CASSLNTGVQPQHF. CDR3 nucleotides: TGCGCCAGCAGCTTGAATACAGGGGTTCAGCCCCAGCATTTT.

V gene TRBV7-2 combines with J gene TRBJ2-7, with 12 bases fitting TRBD2. The germline gives CDR1 SGHTA, CDR2 FQGNSA. J gave up 1 base and V 6 bases, and 7 bases lay outside the gene matches. This CDR3 comprises 16 residues. This CDR3 is CASRRGGTSGSYEQYF. CDR3 sequence (DNA): TGTGCCAGCAGACGTGGCGGGACTAGCGGGTCCTACGAGCAGTACTTC.

The chain couples TRBV10-3 to TRBJ2-7, with 12 bases fitting TRBD2. J gave up 1 base and V 4 bases, and 8 bases lay outside the gene matches. The length of the CDR3 is 17 residues. Germline V lookup: CDR1 ENHRY, CDR2 SYGVKD. The CDR3 nucleotides read TGTGCCATCAGTGCCCGGCTAGCGGGAGGGGAGTCCTACGAGCAGTACTTC. This sequence encodes CAISARLAGGESYEQYF.

This chain connects TRBV6-5 to TRBJ2-7; D gene uncertain. This CDR3 has 15 amino acids. Trimming pared 2 bases from V and 3 bases from J, leaving 14 bases between. Germline CDR1 reads MNHEY; CDR2 reads SVGAGI. CDR3 in amino acids: CASSYGLGADYEQYF. CDR3 nucleotide sequence: TGTGCCAGCAGTTACGGTCTTGGAGCCGACTACGAGCAGTACTTC.

The J gene is TRBJ2-3, the V gene TRBV19, with TRBD1 matching over 7 bases. Germline V gives CDR1 LNHDA, CDR2 SQIVND (reference sequence). Trimming took 4 bases from V and 5 from J; bases not matched to a gene: 12. CDR3 length: 16 residues. The CDR3 DNA sequence: TGTGCCAGTAGTAGCGTTGACCGAGGGACAGAAGATACGCAGTATTTT. It encodes CASSSVDRGTEDTQYF.

V gene TRBV5-6 combines with J gene TRBJ2-7; D possibly corresponds to TRBD1 (5 bases). The CDR3 is made up of 10 amino acids. Germline CDR1 is SGHDT and CDR2 is YYEEEE. As DNA, the CDR3 is TGTGGGGGCCAGCCGGGCGAGCAGTACTTC. Encoded protein: CGGQPGEQYF.